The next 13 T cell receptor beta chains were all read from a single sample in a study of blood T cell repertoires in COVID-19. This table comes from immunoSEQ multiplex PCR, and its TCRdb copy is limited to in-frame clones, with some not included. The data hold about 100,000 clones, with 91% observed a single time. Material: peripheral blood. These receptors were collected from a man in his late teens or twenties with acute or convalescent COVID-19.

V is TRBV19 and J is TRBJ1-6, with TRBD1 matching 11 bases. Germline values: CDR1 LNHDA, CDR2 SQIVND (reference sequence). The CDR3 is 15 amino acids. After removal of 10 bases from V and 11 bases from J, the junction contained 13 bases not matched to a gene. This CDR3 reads CATRTAGTGGTPLHF. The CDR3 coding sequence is TGTGCCACCCGAACCGCCGGGACAGGGGGTACACCCCTCCACTTT.

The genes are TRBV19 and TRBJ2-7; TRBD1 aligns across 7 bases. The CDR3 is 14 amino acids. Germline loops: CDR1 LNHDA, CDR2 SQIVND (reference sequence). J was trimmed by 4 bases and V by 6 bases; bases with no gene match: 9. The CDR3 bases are TGTGCCAGTAGCCGGGCGGACAGGACGTACGAGCAGTACTTC. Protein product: CASSRADRTYEQYF.

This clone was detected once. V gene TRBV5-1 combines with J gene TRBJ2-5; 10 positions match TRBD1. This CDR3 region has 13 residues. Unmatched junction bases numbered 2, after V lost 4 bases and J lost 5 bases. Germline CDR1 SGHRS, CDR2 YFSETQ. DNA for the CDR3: TGCGCCAGCAGCGCGGGACAGGGGGAGACCCAGTACTTC. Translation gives CASSAGQGETQYF.

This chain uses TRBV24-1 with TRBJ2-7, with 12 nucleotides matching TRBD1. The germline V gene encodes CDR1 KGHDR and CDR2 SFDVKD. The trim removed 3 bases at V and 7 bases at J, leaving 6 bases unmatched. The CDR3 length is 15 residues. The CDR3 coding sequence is TGTGCCACCAGTGATAGGGACAGGGGGCTGTCGGAGCAGTACTTC. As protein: CATSDRDRGLSEQYF.

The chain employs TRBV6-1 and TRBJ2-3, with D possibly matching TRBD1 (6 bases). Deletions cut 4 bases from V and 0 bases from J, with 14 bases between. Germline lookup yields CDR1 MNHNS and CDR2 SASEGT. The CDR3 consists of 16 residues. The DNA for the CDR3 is TGTGCCAGCAGTGCGAACAGGGTCACTAGCACAGATACGCAGTATTTT. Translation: CASSANRVTSTDTQYF.

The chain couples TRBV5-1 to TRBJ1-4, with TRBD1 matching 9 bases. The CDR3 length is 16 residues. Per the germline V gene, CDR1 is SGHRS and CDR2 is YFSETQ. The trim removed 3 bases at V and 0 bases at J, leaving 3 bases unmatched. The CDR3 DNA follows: TGCGCCAGCAGCTCAGGACAGGGGACAACTAATGAAAAACTGTTTTTT. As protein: CASSSGQGTTNEKLFF. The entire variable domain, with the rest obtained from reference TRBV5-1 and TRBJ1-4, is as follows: KAGVTQTPRYLIKTRGQQVTLSCSPISGHRSVSWYQQTPGQGLQFLFEYFSETQRNKGNFPGRFSGRQFSNSRSEMNVSTLELGDSALYLCASSSGQGTTNEKLFFGSGTQLSVL.

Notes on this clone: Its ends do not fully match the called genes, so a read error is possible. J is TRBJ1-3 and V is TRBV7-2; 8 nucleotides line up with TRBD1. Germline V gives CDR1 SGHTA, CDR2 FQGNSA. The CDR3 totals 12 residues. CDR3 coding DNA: TGTGCCAGCAGCTGGACAGGGATAGAAGAGCATTTT. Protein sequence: CASSWTGIEEHF. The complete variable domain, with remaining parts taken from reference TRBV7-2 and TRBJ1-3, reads GAGVSQSPSNKVTEKGKDVELRCDPISGHTALYWYRQSLGQGLEFLIYFQGNSAPDKSGLPSDRFSAERTGGSVSTLTIQRTQQEDSAVYLCASSWTGIEEHFGEGSWLTVV.

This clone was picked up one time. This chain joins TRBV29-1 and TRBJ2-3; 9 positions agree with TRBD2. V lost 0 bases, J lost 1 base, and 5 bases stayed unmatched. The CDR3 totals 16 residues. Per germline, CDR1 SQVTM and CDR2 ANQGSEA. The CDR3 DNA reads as TGCAGCGTTGAAGATCTTCAGCGGGGGGGCACAGATACGCAGTATTTT. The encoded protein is CSVEDLQRGGTDTQYF.

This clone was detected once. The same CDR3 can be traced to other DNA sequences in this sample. For the CDR3, the DNA is TGTGCCAGTAGTATTTGGGCAGGTGATCAGCCCCAGCATTTT. Its protein is CASSIWAGDQPQHF. The J gene is TRBJ1-5, the V gene TRBV19; the D is unclear. Germline values: CDR1 LNHDA, CDR2 SQIVND (reference sequence). The CDR3 has 14 residues. V lost 3 bases, J lost 5 bases, and 11 bases lay in between.

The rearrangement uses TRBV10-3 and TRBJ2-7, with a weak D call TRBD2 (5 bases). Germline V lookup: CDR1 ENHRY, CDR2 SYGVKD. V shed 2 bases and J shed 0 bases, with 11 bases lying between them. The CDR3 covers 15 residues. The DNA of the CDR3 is TGTGCCATCAGTGAGCTCCACGGGGACTCCTACGAGCAGTACTTC. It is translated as CAISELHGDSYEQYF.

The CDR3 sequence: CASARDRAEKLFF. For the CDR3, the DNA is TGTGCCTCAGCCCGGGACAGGGCTGAAAAACTGTTTTTT. This chain uses TRBV30 with TRBJ1-4, with TRBD1 identical over 9 bases. The CDR3 loop spans 13 amino acids. V was clipped by 7 bases and J by 7 bases; unmatched bases: 7. CDR1 and CDR2 (germline): GTSNPN, SVGIG (reference sequence).

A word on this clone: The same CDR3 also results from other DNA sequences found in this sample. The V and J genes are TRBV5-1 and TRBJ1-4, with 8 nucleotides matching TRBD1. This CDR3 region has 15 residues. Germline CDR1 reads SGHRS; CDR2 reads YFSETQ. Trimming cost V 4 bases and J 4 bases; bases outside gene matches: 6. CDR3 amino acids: CASSPGQGYNEKLFF. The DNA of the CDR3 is TGCGCCAGCAGCCCCGGACAGGGATATAATGAAAAACTGTTTTTT.

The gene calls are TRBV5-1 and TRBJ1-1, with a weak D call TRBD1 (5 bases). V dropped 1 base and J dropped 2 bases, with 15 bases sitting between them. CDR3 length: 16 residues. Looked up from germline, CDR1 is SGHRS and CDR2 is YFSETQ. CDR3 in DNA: TGCGCCAGCAGCTTGAGTTTGGGGGGTCACAACACTGAAGCTTTCTTT. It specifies CASSLSLGGHNTEAFF.